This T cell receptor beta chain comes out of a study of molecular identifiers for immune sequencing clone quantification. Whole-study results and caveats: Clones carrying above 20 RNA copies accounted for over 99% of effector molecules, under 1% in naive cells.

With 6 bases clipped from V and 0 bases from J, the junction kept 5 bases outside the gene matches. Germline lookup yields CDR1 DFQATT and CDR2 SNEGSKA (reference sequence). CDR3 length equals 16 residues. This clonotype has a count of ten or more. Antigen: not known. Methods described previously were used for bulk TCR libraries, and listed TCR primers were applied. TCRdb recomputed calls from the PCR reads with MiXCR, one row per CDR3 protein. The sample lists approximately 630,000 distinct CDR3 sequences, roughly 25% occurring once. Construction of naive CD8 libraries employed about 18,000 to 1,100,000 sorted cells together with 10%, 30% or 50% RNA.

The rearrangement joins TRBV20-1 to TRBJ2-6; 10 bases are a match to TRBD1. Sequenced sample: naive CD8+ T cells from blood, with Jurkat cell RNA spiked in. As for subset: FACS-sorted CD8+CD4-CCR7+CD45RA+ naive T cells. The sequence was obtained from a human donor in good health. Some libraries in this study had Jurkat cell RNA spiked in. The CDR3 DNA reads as TGCAGTGCAGACAGGGGGCCTACCTCTGGGGCCAACGTCCTGACTTTC. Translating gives CSADRGPTSGANVLTF.